Listed here are 20 T cell receptor beta chains from one sample, sequenced in a study of tissue T cells after allogeneic stem cell transplantation. Specified time point: mouse harvest day 14 after allogeneic transplant. Each mouse received 10^7 T-cell-depleted marrow cells plus 10^6 splenic CD5+ T cells by tail vein. Libraries were prepared by immunoSEQ multiplex PCR; TCRdb keeps only in-frame clonotypes and omits some of them. The profile shows roughly 5,000 clones, about 42% of them singletons. Material for sequencing was gut tissue. The receptors stem from a female BALB/c mouse given C57BL/6 T cells with graft-versus-host disease after an allogeneic hematopoietic cell transplant.

In regard to this clone: Gene names follow the mouse nomenclature. The CDR3 end lies 1 residue beyond the end of the read and is filled in from the germline J gene. The rearrangement joins TRBV3 to TRBJ2-4; 7 bases match TRBD1. CDR1 is SNHLY, CDR2 FYNGKV, per germline (reference sequence). The CDR3 runs to 15 residues. Unmatched junction bases numbered 2, after V lost 1 base and J lost 1 base. The CDR3 spells CASSLDRGGQNTLYF. CDR3 DNA (partial): TGTGCCAGCAGCTTAGACAGGGGAGGTCAAAACACCTTGTAC.

As concerns this clone: Gene names and germline match the mouse. With the read ending 1 residue before the CDR3 end, the germline J gene is used to fill in that end. The chain joins TRBV31 to TRBJ2-1, with 10 nucleotides matching TRBD2. Per the germline V gene, CDR1 is GKSSPN and CDR2 is SITVG. CDR3 length equals 16 residues. V lost 0 bases and J lost 4; bases outside the gene matches: 6. CDR3 sequence: CAWSLGHWGGYAEQFF. CDR3 bases read: TGTGCCTGGAGTCTAGGACACTGGGGGGGGTATGCTGAGCAGTTC.

With regard to this clone: These gene names are mouse names. The read gets to within 1 residue of the CDR3 end, and the germline J gene fills in the rest. This sequence joins TRBV26 and TRBJ2-4; 8 positions match TRBD1. Germline V CDR1 and CDR2: KGHPV, FQNQEV (reference sequence). This CDR3 contains 14 residues. V trimming: 6 bases; J trimming: 0 bases; junction bases outside the gene matches: 2. CDR3 amino acids: CASRQGASQNTLYF. The sequenced part of the CDR3 DNA is TGTGCCAGCAGGCAGGGGGCGAGTCAAAACACCTTGTAC.

This clone rates as medium-sized. Gene names are mouse gene names. The CDR3 end lies 1 residue beyond the end of the read and is filled in from the germline J gene. This chain links TRBV26 with TRBJ2-7; 7 bases line up with TRBD1. The CDR3 consists of 14 residues. From germline, CDR1 is KGHPV and CDR2 FQNQEV (reference sequence). V dropped 4 bases and J dropped 3; count of bases not matched to a gene: 6. The CDR3 protein is CASSPRQGLYEQYF. The part of the CDR3 DNA that was read is TGTGCCAGCAGTCCACGACAGGGCCTCTATGAACAGTAC.

This clone was seen a single time. These gene names are mouse names. The read halts 1 residue ahead of the CDR3 end, with the missing end drawn from the germline J gene. The chain has TRBV12-2 and TRBJ2-5; the D is unclear. V lost 3 bases to trimming and J lost 1 base, with 7 bases between them. Germline CDR1 reads SGHLS; CDR2 reads HYDKME. This CDR3 has 13 residues. CDR3 DNA, as far as it was read: TGTGCCAGCTCTTTCCGGGACCAAGACACCCAGTAC. It translates to CASSFRDQDTQY. The entire CDR3 is CASSFRDQDTQYF.

With regard to this clone: These gene names are mouse names. Coverage ceases 1 residue before the CDR3 finishes, and the germline J gene fills in the end. The V gene is TRBV26, the J gene TRBJ2-5; no firm D call. The CDR3 extends over 14 amino acids. With 5 bases removed from V and 0 bases from J, the gap between germline ends came to 9 bases. Germline V lookup: CDR1 KGHPV, CDR2 FQNQEV (reference sequence). CDR3 protein: CASSGGINQDTQYF. The DNA read from the CDR3 is TGTGCCAGCAGTGGAGGGATTAACCAAGACACCCAGTAC. Combining the CDR3 with reference TRBV26 and TRBJ2-5 gives the whole variable domain NSKVIQTPRYLVKGQGQKAKMRCIPEKGHPVVFWYQQNKNNEFKFLINFQNQEVLQQIDMTEKRFSAECPSNSPCSLEIQSSEAGDSALYLCASSGGINQDTQYFGPGTRLLVL.

Details on this clone: Mouse germline and gene names are used. The read falls 1 residue short of the CDR3 end, and the missing part is taken from the germline J gene. The chain employs TRBV16 and TRBJ2-2; D gene uncertain. This CDR3 has 13 residues. Deletions cut 0 bases from V and 2 bases from J, with 1 base between. CDR1 and CDR2 from the germline V gene are SGHSA and FRNQAP. The CDR3 region is CASSLDNTGQLYF. The CDR3 bases that were read are TGTGCAAGCAGCTTAGATAACACCGGGCAGCTCTAC. Full variable domain (remainder filled in from reference TRBV16 and TRBJ2-2): NAGVIQTPRHKVTGKGQEATLWCEPISGHSAVFWYRQTIVQGLEFLTYFRNQAPIDDSGMPKERFSAQMPNQSHSTLKIQSTQPQDSAVYLCASSLDNTGQLYFGEGSKLTVL.

Of note for this clone: Germline and genes: mouse. The CDR3 end lies 1 residue beyond the end of the read and is filled in from the germline J gene. The chain employs TRBV13-2 and TRBJ2-5; 9 bases line up with TRBD2. The CDR3 is 14 amino acids. The V and J ends lost 3 bases and 5 bases, in that order; junction bases with no gene match: 4. Germline CDR1 reads NNHNN; CDR2 reads SYGAGS (reference sequence). The CDR3 sequence: CASGGLGAIDTQYF. Partial CDR3 DNA: TGTGCCAGCGGTGGACTGGGGGCTATAGACACCCAGTAC.

Points on this clone: The genes and germline here are from mouse. The read stops 1 residue short of the end of the CDR3; the missing end is completed from the germline J gene. This chain joins TRBV23 and TRBJ1-1; no DNA check was done on the table's D call, TRBD1. Germline CDR1 and CDR2: KGHTA and FQNQQP. This CDR3 is 11 amino acids long. Here the CDR3 reads CSSSRQGEVFF. The DNA read from the CDR3 is TGCTCCAGCAGCCGACAGGGAGAAGTCTTC.

This clone ranks as medium-sized. Gene names refer to mouse genes. The read finishes 1 residue shy of the CDR3 end, and the germline J gene is used to complete it. This chain links TRBV26 with TRBJ1-6, with D maybe TRBD1 (6 bases). TRBJ1-6 qualifies as an ORF whose function is uncertain. This CDR3 spans 13 amino acids. V lost 7 bases, J lost 7 bases, and 11 bases lay in between. The V gene's germline CDR1 is KGHPV and CDR2 FQNQEV (reference sequence). The CDR3 sequence is CASTPGQNSPLYF. The CDR3 bases that were read are TGTGCCAGCACCCCGGGACAAAATTCGCCCCTCTAC.

Points on this clone: Genes and germline are mouse. The read halts 1 residue ahead of the CDR3 end, with the missing end drawn from the germline J gene. The rearrangement joins TRBV12-2 to TRBJ2-7, with 8 nucleotides matching TRBD1. CDR1 is SGHLS, CDR2 HYDKME, per germline. Trimming took 5 bases from V and 0 from J; bases not matched to a gene: 2. This CDR3 contains 13 residues. CDR3 sequence reads: CASLQGGSYEQYF. The CDR3 bases that were read are TGTGCCAGCTTACAGGGGGGCTCCTATGAACAGTAC.

This clone was picked up a small number of times. The genes are named according to mouse. The read gets to within 1 residue of the CDR3 end, and the germline J gene fills in the rest. The chain links TRBV23 to TRBJ1-1; TRBD1, as called in the table, went unchecked against the DNA. The CDR3 has 14 residues. Germline assignment: CDR1 KGHTA and CDR2 FQNQQP. CDR3 loop: CSSSQSARGTEVFF. CDR3 DNA, as far as it was read: TGCTCCAGCAGTCAATCGGCCAGGGGCACAGAAGTCTTC.

Comments on this clone: Gene names denote mouse genes. The CDR3 bases that were read are TGTGCCAGCACACAGACAAACTCCGACTACACC. Its protein is CASTQTNSDYT. The CDR3 reads in full as CASTQTNSDYTF. The J gene is TRBJ1-2, the V gene TRBV26, with D unclear. Sequencing ends 1 residue short of the CDR3 end; the germline J gene provides the rest. CDR1 and CDR2 (germline): KGHPV, FQNQEV (reference sequence). This CDR3 region has 12 residues. V lost 7 bases and J 0 bases, leaving 6 bases between the germline ends. Based on the CDR3 plus reference TRBV26 and TRBJ1-2, the full variable domain is NSKVIQTPRYLVKGQGQKAKMRCIPEKGHPVVFWYQQNKNNEFKFLINFQNQEVLQQIDMTEKRFSAECPSNSPCSLEIQSSEAGDSALYLCASTQTNSDYTFGSGTRLLVI.

Concerning this clone: The genes are named according to mouse. The missing CDR3 end, 1 residue past where the read stops, is filled in from the germline J gene. The gene calls are TRBV19 and TRBJ2-7; 13 bases agree with TRBD2. With V trimmed by 6 bases and J by 4 bases, 4 bases remained unmatched. The germline V gene encodes CDR1 FNHDT and CDR2 SITEND (reference sequence). The CDR3 length is 14 residues. CDR3 in amino acids: CASTPGLGGYEQYF. CDR3 DNA (partial): TGTGCCAGCACCCCGGGACTGGGGGGGTATGAACAGTAC.

Turning to this clone: Gene names are the mouse ones. CDR3 bases read: TGTGCCAGCAGGGGACTGGGATATGCTGAGCAGTTC. This sequence encodes CASRGLGYAEQF. The CDR3 as a whole reads CASRGLGYAEQFF. The V gene is TRBV15, the J gene TRBJ2-1; the match to TRBD2 covers 9 bases. The observed sequence ends 1 residue before the CDR3 terminus, with the missing tail filled in from the germline J gene. The CDR3 consists of 13 residues. Germline CDR1 reads SGHND; CDR2 reads FRSKSL. V trimming: 6 bases; J trimming: 4 bases; junction bases outside the gene matches: 1.

Judged by abundance, this clone is medium-sized. Gene labels here are mouse ones. With the read ending 1 residue before the CDR3 end, the germline J gene is used to fill in that end. The genes are TRBV14 and TRBJ2-3; no definite D call. The germline V gene encodes CDR1 SGHDT and CDR2 FRDEAV. The CDR3 spans 14 residues. The germline V and J ends were trimmed by 1 base and 0 bases, with 6 bases remaining between them. The CDR3 spells CASSFGPSAETLYF. The sequenced part of the CDR3 DNA is TGTGCCAGCAGTTTCGGGCCTAGTGCAGAAACGCTGTAT.

Comments on this clone: Gene and germline names: mouse. Read sequence stops 1 residue before the CDR3 end, and the germline J gene provides the missing end. The chain joins TRBV16 to TRBJ2-5; 9 bases are a match to TRBD1. The CDR3 has 13 amino acids. Trimming took 4 bases from V and 4 from J; bases not matched to a gene: 0. The germline CDR1 and CDR2 sequences are SGHSA and FRNQAP. CDR3 DNA, as far as it was read: TGTGCAAGCAGCTGGACAGGGGAAGACACCCAGTAC. Amino acids: CASSWTGEDTQY. The entire CDR3 reads CASSWTGEDTQYF.

To note about this clone: Germline and genes here are mouse. At the DNA level, this CDR3 is encoded by other sequences in the same sample as well. This CDR3 is CGARDWGYAEQFF. The covered CDR3 bases are TGTGGTGCTAGGGACTGGGGCTATGCTGAGCAGTTC. This chain links TRBV20 with TRBJ2-1; weak D call: TRBD2 (6 bases). The read ends 1 residue before the CDR3 terminus; that terminus is restored from the germline J gene. V dropped 0 bases and J dropped 3 bases, with 6 bases sitting between them. This CDR3 is built from 13 residues. CDR1 and CDR2 from the germline V gene are GFQATS and STVNSAI.

With regard to this clone: Germline and genes: mouse. Coverage ceases 1 residue before the CDR3 finishes, and the germline J gene fills in the end. V gene TRBV13-1 combines with J gene TRBJ2-7; 11 bases fit TRBD2. J lost 4 bases, V lost 5 bases, and 5 bases had no gene match. CDR3 length: 14 amino acids. The germline V gene has CDR1 NSHNY and CDR2 SYGAGN. CDR3 protein: CASSLRDWGYEQYF. The DNA read from the CDR3 is TGTGCCAGCAGCCTCCGGGACTGGGGGTATGAACAGTAC.

Comments on this clone: The genes and germline here are from mouse. The sequenced CDR3 bases are TGTGCCAGCCGCCGGGACAGTAACTATGCTGAGCAGTTC. The encoded protein is CASRRDSNYAEQF. The whole CDR3 protein reads CASRRDSNYAEQFF. This chain connects TRBV12-1 to TRBJ2-1; TRBD1 matches 7 bases. The read ends 1 residue before the CDR3 terminus; that terminus is restored from the germline J gene. The germline V gene encodes CDR1 SGHSN and CDR2 HYEKVE. The CDR3 covers 14 residues. Trimming took 6 bases from V and 0 from J; bases not matched to a gene: 4.